One T cell receptor beta chain is described in this entry. Its specificity is unknown. From the roughly 120-subject validation cohort, which was separate from the roughly 670-subject first cohort, the donors were drawn. The entry originates in a study of cytomegalovirus exposure and HLA in healthy donors. Study conclusions and caveats: The study listed roughly 150 cytomegalovirus-associated TCR beta chains.

Using immunoSEQ multiplex PCR, the repertoire was profiled, and TCRdb retains in-frame clones only, with some absent. The data show more than 150,000 clones, with roughly 84% seen just once and over 5.5% held by the top ten. Trimming stripped 1 base from V and 2 bases from J, with 9 bases between. The CDR3 is made up of 14 amino acids. CDR1 and CDR2 from the germline V gene are SEHNR and FQNEAQ (reference sequence). The sequencing sample was made of PBMCs. This TCR derives from a man younger than 30 in good health and CMV-seropositive. J is TRBJ2-7 and V is TRBV7-9, with a possible D match to TRBD2 (6 bases). The CDR3 nucleotides are TGTGCCAGCAGCTTAGAAAGGAGGGCCTACGAGCAGTACTTC. It codes for CASSLERRAYEQYF.